This TCR beta chain is drawn from a study of tumor and adjacent non-tumor tissue in lung cancer listed by TCRdb under 2018. In terms of the full investigation: Patients with adenocarcinoma (roughly 12), squamous cell carcinoma (2) and small cell lung cancer (1) were included in the cohort. Sequencing generated a total of some 130 million productive TCRbeta reads, averaging around 4 million reads per sample. TCRbeta CDR3 sequencing was performed on roughly 27 paired specimens, with one tumor sample and one normal lung sample collected per patient. The study compared bulk TCRbeta repertoires from lung tumor tissue and matched distant non-tumor lung tissue of some 15 lung cancer patients. The approximately 15 patients were aged about 30 to 80 years, included about 10 men and 5 women, and had TNM stage I to III disease. General conclusions and limits of the study: Younger patients had significantly higher TCR diversity, and higher tumor TCR diversity was associated with shorter overall and disease-free survival. Tumor tissue showed significantly higher TCR diversity (inverse Simpson) than normal lung tissue, at 431.37 vs 166.20 (P = 0.0075, Mann-Whitney U test). The top 100 clones made up a significantly larger cumulative share of the repertoire in normal lung than in tumor tissue. The sequencing platform is not named in the methods, and unique molecular identifiers are not mentioned. Only approximately 16 patients were included in the cohort, and the need for larger samples and more detailed clinical data was noted by the authors. Because peripheral blood was not sequenced, blood TCRbeta repertoires in the lung cancer patients of the study were not examined.

RNA was extracted from bulk unsorted tissue and checked for quality with a NanoDrop ND-1000 and an Agilent 2100. Donors were newly diagnosed lung cancer patients admitted for thoracic surgery in China between August and November 2014, without prior chemotherapy. Patients who had received previous radiotherapy or chemotherapy, or who had another concurrent cancer, were excluded from the study. Pieces of surgical tissue measuring roughly 1-2.3 cm3 were kept in RNAlater solution and stored at -80 degrees C until use. Its CDR3 holds 14 amino acids, cysteine through phenylalanine. Only the CDR3 region is kept as DNA, spanning 42 bases read in frame from base 1. Between the V and J ends, shortened by 5 bases and 2 bases respectively, the junction contains 11 bases. The germline V gene yields SGHAT for CDR1 and FQNNGV for CDR2. Receptor amplification or capture employed multiplex PCR. The sequencer listed for this sample is Illumina HiSeq 2500. TCRbeta libraries were constructed through three rounds of nested PCR with primers (Table S4) according to protocols modified from ARM-PCR. Before sequencing, PCR products of 200-500 bp were excised from the gel and purified with the QIAquick gel extraction kit. The study's own analysis went as follows. Reads were cleaned with Trimmomatic, merged with FLASH into complete CDR3 sequences, and assigned to V(D)J germline segments with MiTCR. Clonal diversity was calculated as the inverse Simpson's index using VDJtools. In-frame sequences without a premature stop codon were defined as productive reads. TCRdb passed the public sequencing reads through fastp at Q25 and MiXCR, retaining productive beta sequences. Every entry covers one CDR3 protein and lists the most common genes and DNA from its rows. The V and J calls and clone size come from TCRdb's table, not from the authors' own analysis. This sample holds around 74,000 distinct CDR3 sequences; about two thirds were observed only once. 10% to 15% of the sample belongs to the ten largest clones.

Notes on this clonotype: There is no known antigen for this receptor. Per-base quality was not reported, and no clone a single base away is much larger than it.

Sequencing was done on a sample of lung tumor tissue. The rearranged chain carries TRBV11-2 and TRBJ2-3; tentative D gene TRBD2, with 6 bases matching. This clonotype was obtained from a woman in her 70s with non-small cell lung cancer. The CDR3 is CASSASAVTDTQYF. The sequenced DNA: TGTGCCAGCAGCGCTAGCGCTGTCACAGATACGCAGTATTTT.